A selection of T cell receptor beta chains follows, all from one sample in a study of blood T cell repertoires in COVID-19. Assay used: immunoSEQ multiplex PCR; TCRdb lists only in-frame clones, some missing. In the table there are some 42,000 clones, around four fifths of which are singletons. The sequenced sample consisted of peripheral blood. The receptor source for this set is a middle-aged man with active COVID-19. The CDR3 runs from the conserved cysteine through the conserved F or W. The D gene is left open where the match is weak. Only part of the rows carry a size: once, few, many, or a class if the clone is expanded.

d_gene,j_gene,v_gene,abundance,CDR3nt,CDR3aa
-,TRBJ1-5,TRBV5-1,-,TGCGCCAGCAGCTTGGGGGAGGGTTCGGGCAATCAGCCCCAGCATTTT,CASSLGEGSGNQPQHF
-,TRBJ2-5,TRBV6-5,few,TGTGCCGCCAGGTCCGGGGGAAAAGAGACCCAGTACTTC,CAARSGGKETQYF
TRBD2,TRBJ2-3,TRBV5-1,-,TGCGCCAGCAGCACAGCGGGGGGCACAGATACGCAGTATTTT,CASSTAGGTDTQYF
-,TRBJ2-1,TRBV28,-,TGTGCCAGCAGTTCCGACCGGAGCTCCTACAATGAGCAGTTCTTC,CASSSDRSSYNEQFF
TRBD2,TRBJ2-7,TRBV29-1,-,TGCAGCGTTGAAACGGCAAGACCGGGACTAGCGGGAGGCGAGCAGTACTTC,CSVETARPGLAGGEQYF
-,TRBJ1-5,TRBV24-1,-,TGTGCCACCAGTGATCGGGGGGGCAATCAGCCCCAGCATTTT,CATSDRGGNQPQHF
TRBD1,TRBJ2-2,TRBV6-5,-,TGTGCCAGCGGGGGACAGGGGCTAACCGGGGAGCTGTTTTTT,CASGGQGLTGELFF
-,TRBJ1-4,TRBV27,-,TGTGCCAGCAGTCGGCGGGTTTCTGAAAAACTGTTTTTT,CASSRRVSEKLFF
-,TRBJ1-6,TRBV6-2/TRBV6-3,-,TGTGCCAGCAGTTCGGACAGACTTAATTCACCCCTCCACTTT,CASSSDRLNSPLHF
TRBD2,TRBJ2-5,TRBV5-1,-,TGCGCCAGCAGCACGGGGACTAGCGGGCGTCAAGAGACCCAGTACTTC,CASSTGTSGRQETQYF
-,TRBJ1-1,TRBV10-2,few,TGCGCCAGCAGGGACAGTAGCACTGAAGCTTTCTTT,CASRDSSTEAFF
TRBD2,TRBJ2-7,TRBV11-3,once,TGTGCCAGCAGCTTAGATTGGCCCGGGACTAGCGGTTCCTACGAGCAGTACTTC,CASSLDWPGTSGSYEQYF
-,TRBJ2-5,TRBV2,-,TGTGCCAGCAGGGATTGGGGGAGGTCCCAAGAGACCCAGTACTTC,CASRDWGRSQETQYF
-,TRBJ1-2,TRBV25-1,-,TGTGCCAGCAGTGAAACGTCCAAGGGGCGTCACTACACCTTC,CASSETSKGRHYTF
-,TRBJ1-2,TRBV20-1,-,TGCAGTGCTAGTGCGGAGTGGGGGAGGGGCTACACCTTC,CSASAEWGRGYTF
TRBD2,TRBJ2-3,TRBV6-4,-,TGTGCCAGCAGTGAAAACGGGGGGGCAGATACGCAGTATTTT,CASSENGGADTQYF
-,TRBJ1-2,TRBV12-3/TRBV12-4,-,TGTGCCAGCAGTTACCAGGGAAACTATGGCTACACCTTC,CASSYQGNYGYTF
TRBD2,TRBJ2-3,TRBV29-1,-,TGCAGCGTTGAAGGTGGTGCGGGAGCGGGCACAGATACGCAGTATTTT,CSVEGGAGAGTDTQYF
TRBD2,TRBJ2-1,TRBV6-5,-,TGTGCCAGCAGCCCCTCGGGGACTAGCGGGGCCAGTCAGTTCTTC,CASSPSGTSGASQFF
-,TRBJ2-7,TRBV6-4,-,TGTGCCAGCCCTGCAGGGGCCGAGCAGTACTTC,CASPAGAEQYF
-,TRBJ1-1,TRBV7-9,-,TGTGCCAGCAGCCGCGGCCCTGAAGCTTTCTTT,CASSRGPEAFF
TRBD1,TRBJ2-1,TRBV6-6,-,TGTGCCATAAGACAGGGCCTATACAATGAGCAGTTCTTC,CAIRQGLYNEQFF
-,TRBJ2-3,TRBV7-2,-,TGTGCCAGCAGCCGCTACGTCGATACGCAGTATTTT,CASSRYVDTQYF
TRBD2,TRBJ2-7,TRBV6-4,-,TGTGCCAGCAGTCCGGCGCAACTAGCGGGAGTCCCCTACGAGCAGTACTTC,CASSPAQLAGVPYEQYF
-,TRBJ2-3,TRBV13,-,TGTGCCAGCAGCTTCCTTACAGATACGCAGTATTTT,CASSFLTDTQYF
-,TRBJ2-7,TRBV5-6,-,TGTGCCAGCACCCCCACTTTTGGCAGGGGCGGCTACGAGCAGTACTTC,CASTPTFGRGGYEQYF
-,TRBJ2-5,TRBV4-3,-,TGCGCCAGCAGCCAAGATCTTTTTCAGGGGTTGGAGACCCAGTACTTC,CASSQDLFQGLETQYF
-,TRBJ2-7,TRBV28,-,TGTGCCAGCAGTTTGGCGGGACGGGCCTACGAGCAGTACTTC,CASSLAGRAYEQYF
-,TRBJ2-7,TRBV7-2,few,TGTGCCAGCAGCTTCGCGGGTGTCGAGCAGTACTTC,CASSFAGVEQYF
TRBD1,TRBJ2-7,TRBV28,medium-sized,TGTGCCAGCAGAAAGACAGGGGGAGAGCAGTACTTC,CASRKTGGEQYF
-,TRBJ2-7,TRBV2,-,TGTGCCAGCAGCCAGGGGTTCTCCTACGAGCAGTACTTC,CASSQGFSYEQYF
-,TRBJ2-1,TRBV6-4,medium-sized,TGTGCCAGCAGTGTTGACGGGTCCTACAATGAGCAGTTCTTC,CASSVDGSYNEQFF
TRBD2,TRBJ2-1,TRBV24-1,-,TGTGCCACCAGTGATTCTCTAGCGGGAGTACACGAGCAGTTCTTC,CATSDSLAGVHEQFF
-,TRBJ2-5,TRBV7-2,once,TGTGCCAGCAGCCGGCGAGGTGACCGCGGGGCGACCCAGTACTTC,CASSRRGDRGATQYF
-,TRBJ2-2,TRBV9,-,TGTGCCAGCAGCGTAGCAACAGGGAACGGGGAGCTGTTTTTT,CASSVATGNGELFF
TRBD2,TRBJ2-2,TRBV6-2/TRBV6-3,few,TGTGCCAGCAGTCCGGATATAGCGGGAGTTGGCACCGGGGAGCTGTTTTTT,CASSPDIAGVGTGELFF
TRBD2,TRBJ2-1,TRBV5-1,-,TGCGCCAGCAGCTATAGCGGGAGCCCTGACAATGAGCAGTTCTTC,CASSYSGSPDNEQFF
-,TRBJ2-3,TRBV5-1,-,TGCGCCAGCAGCTTGCTTGGCGGGGGCACAGATACGCAGTATTTT,CASSLLGGGTDTQYF
-,TRBJ1-5,TRBV28,-,TGTGCCACCAAAAGGCTGGACAGTTATAGCAATCAGCCCCAGCATTTT,CATKRLDSYSNQPQHF
-,TRBJ1-6,TRBV21-1,-,TGTGCCAGCCGCCCGAGCTCCTATAATTCACCCCTCCACTTT,CASRPSSYNSPLHF
-,TRBJ2-2,TRBV24-1,medium-sized,TGTGCCACCCAAGCGGGCCGCGGGGAGCTGTTTTTT,CATQAGRGELFF
TRBD2,TRBJ2-7,TRBV11-2,-,TGTGCCAGCAGCCCCGGTAGCGGGTTTGGCCACGAGCAGTACTTC,CASSPGSGFGHEQYF
-,TRBJ2-7,TRBV5-1,-,TGCGCCAGCAGCGTAGACCCGACAGTCTACGAGCAGTACTTC,CASSVDPTVYEQYF